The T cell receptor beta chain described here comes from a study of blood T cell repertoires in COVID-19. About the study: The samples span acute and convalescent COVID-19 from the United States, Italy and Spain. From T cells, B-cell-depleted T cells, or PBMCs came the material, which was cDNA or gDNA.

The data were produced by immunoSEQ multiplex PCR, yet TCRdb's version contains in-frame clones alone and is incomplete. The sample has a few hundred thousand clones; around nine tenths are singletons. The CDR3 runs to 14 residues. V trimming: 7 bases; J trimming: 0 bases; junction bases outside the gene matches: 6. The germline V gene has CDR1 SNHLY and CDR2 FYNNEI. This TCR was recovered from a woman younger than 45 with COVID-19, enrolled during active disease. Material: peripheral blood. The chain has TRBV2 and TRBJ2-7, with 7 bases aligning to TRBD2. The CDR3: CASKILANSYEQYF. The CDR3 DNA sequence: TGTGCCAGCAAGATACTAGCGAACTCCTACGAGCAGTACTTC.